The TCR beta chain under discussion was sequenced for a study of beta chain features in type 1 diabetes. This clone was counted only a few times. Antigen specificity is unknown. General observations from the study: Within patients, naive, central memory and Treg TCRB repertoires seemed more similar than within healthy donors.

CD4+ cells of the naive, central memory, regulatory and stem cell-like memory types were sorted via CD45RO/CCR7/CD25/CD127/CD95/CD27. Isolated RNA was reverse transcribed in full, so expressed TCRB transcripts were sequenced. Libraries were prepared by immunoSEQ multiplex PCR; TCRdb keeps only in-frame clonotypes and omits some of them. Among hundreds of thousands of clones listed, 9.5% to 12% were seen once. Germline CDR1 is GTSNPN and CDR2 is SVGIG (reference sequence). J gave up 5 bases and V 5 bases, and 17 bases lay outside the gene matches. The CDR3 is 16 amino acids. The receptor's source is a young woman in good health. This chain links TRBV30 with TRBJ2-5; TRBD2 aligns across 7 bases. Sequencing was performed on naive CD4+ T cells from blood. The CDR3 is CAWGEGTGQIGETQYF. DNA of the CDR3: TGTGCCTGGGGGGAGGGAACAGGCCAAATCGGGGAGACCCAGTACTTC.